This entry is about one T cell receptor beta chain. Data came from immunoSEQ multiplex PCR; TCRdb stores just in-frame clones and leaves some out. The profile shows around 250,000 clones, 82% of them singletons. This record belongs to a study of control samples from healthy donors and cancer patients. The source is a woman in her sixties or seventies with lung cancer. Sequencing input: PBMCs.

The CDR3, as DNA: TGTGCCAGCAGCTCAATCGCCGCGATAGCGAACCACGAGCAGTACTTC. Translation gives CASSSIAAIANHEQYF. The chain has TRBV7-9 and TRBJ2-7; D might be TRBD2 (5 bases). The CDR3 has 16 residues. V was clipped by 4 bases and J by 5 bases, with 21 bases between them. Germline values: CDR1 SEHNR, CDR2 FQNEAQ (reference sequence).